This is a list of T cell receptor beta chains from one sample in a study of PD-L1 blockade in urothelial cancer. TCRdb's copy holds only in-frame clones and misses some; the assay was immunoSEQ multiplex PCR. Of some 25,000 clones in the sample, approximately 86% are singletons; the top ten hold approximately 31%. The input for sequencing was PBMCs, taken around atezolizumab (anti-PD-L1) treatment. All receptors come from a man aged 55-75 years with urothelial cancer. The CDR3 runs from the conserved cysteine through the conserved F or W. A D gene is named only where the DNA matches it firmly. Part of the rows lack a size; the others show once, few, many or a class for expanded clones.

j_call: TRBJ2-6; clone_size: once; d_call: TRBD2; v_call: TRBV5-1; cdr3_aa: CASSLGLAGGGANVLTF; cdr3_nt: TGCGCCAGCAGCTTGGGACTAGCGGGAGGTGGGGCCAACGTCCTGACTTTC
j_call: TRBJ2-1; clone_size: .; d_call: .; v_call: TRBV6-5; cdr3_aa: CASSFGETLNEQFF; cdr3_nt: TGTGCCAGCAGTTTTGGGGAGACGCTAAATGAGCAGTTCTTC
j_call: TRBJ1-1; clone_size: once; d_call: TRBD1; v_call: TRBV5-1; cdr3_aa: CASSSGQGKANTEAFF; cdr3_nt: TGCGCCAGCAGCTCGGGACAGGGGAAAGCGAATACTGAAGCTTTCTTT
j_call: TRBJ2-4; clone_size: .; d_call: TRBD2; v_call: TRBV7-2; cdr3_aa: CASSPIIGLGLRKNIQYF; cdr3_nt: TGTGCCAGCAGCCCAATTATAGGACTAGGGCTACGCAAAAACATTCAGTACTTC
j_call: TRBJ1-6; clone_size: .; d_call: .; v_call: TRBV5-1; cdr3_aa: CASSSAPTGASPLHF; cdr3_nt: TGCGCCAGCAGCTCGGCCCCGACAGGCGCTTCACCCCTCCACTTT
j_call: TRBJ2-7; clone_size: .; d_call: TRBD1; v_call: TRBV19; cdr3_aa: CASRPTGGSHEQYF; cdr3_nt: TGTGCCAGTAGACCGACAGGGGGCTCCCACGAGCAGTACTTC
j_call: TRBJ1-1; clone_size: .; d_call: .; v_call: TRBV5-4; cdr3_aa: CASSLVANTEAFF; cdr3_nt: TGTGCCAGCAGCTTGGTAGCGAACACTGAAGCTTTCTTT
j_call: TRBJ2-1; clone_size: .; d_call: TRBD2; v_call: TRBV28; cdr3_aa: CASSLAGGLNEQFF; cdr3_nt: TGTGCCAGCAGTCTAGCGGGGGGGCTTAATGAGCAGTTCTTC
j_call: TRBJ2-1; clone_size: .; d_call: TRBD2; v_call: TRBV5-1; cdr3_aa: CASRTGTSFYNEQFF; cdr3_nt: TGCGCCAGCAGAACCGGGACTAGTTTCTACAATGAGCAGTTCTTC
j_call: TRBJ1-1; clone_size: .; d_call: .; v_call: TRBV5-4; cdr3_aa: CASSSNRAMNTEAFF; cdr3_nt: TGTGCCAGCAGCTCCAACAGAGCAATGAACACTGAAGCTTTCTTT
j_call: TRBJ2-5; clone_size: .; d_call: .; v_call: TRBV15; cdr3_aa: CATSRAPRGKQETQYF; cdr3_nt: TGTGCCACCAGCAGAGCTCCAAGGGGGAAGCAAGAGACCCAGTACTTC
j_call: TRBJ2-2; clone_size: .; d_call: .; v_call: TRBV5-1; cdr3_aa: CASSRGTADTGELFF; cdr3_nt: TGCGCCAGCAGCCGGGGGACAGCAGACACCGGGGAGCTGTTTTTT
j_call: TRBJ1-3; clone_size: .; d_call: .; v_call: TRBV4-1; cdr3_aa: CASSQVRDAGNTIYF; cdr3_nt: TGCGCCAGCAGCCAAGTCAGGGATGCGGGAAACACCATATATTTT
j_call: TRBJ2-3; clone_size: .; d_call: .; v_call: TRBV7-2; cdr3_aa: CASSPGGAGEDTQYF; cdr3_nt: TGTGCCAGCAGCCCCGGGGGAGCCGGGGAGGATACGCAGTATTTT
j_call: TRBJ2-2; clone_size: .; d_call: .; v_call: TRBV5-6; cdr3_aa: CASSLVGSYTGELFF; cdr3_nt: TGTGCCAGCAGCTTGGTCGGGAGTTACACCGGGGAGCTGTTTTTT
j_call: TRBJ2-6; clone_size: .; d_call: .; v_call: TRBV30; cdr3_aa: CASGTGANVLTF; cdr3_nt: TGTGCGTCGGGTACCGGGGCCAACGTCCTGACTTTC
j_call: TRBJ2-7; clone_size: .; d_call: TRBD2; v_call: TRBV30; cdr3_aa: CAWSGTSAEQYF; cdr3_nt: TGTGCCTGGAGTGGAACTAGCGCCGAGCAGTACTTC
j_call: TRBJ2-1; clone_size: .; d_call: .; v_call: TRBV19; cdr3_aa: CATTDRSFSYNEQFF; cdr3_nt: TGTGCCACCACCGATCGGTCCTTCTCCTACAATGAGCAGTTCTTC
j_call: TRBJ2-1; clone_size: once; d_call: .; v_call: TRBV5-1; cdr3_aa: CASSLRTERYNEQFF; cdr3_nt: TGCGCCAGCAGCTTGCGGACTGAACGCTACAATGAGCAGTTCTTC
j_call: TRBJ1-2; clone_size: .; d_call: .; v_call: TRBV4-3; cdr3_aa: CASSQTLDGTLYNYGYTF; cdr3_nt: TGCGCCAGCAGCCAAACCCTCGATGGGACACTTTACAACTATGGCTACACCTTC
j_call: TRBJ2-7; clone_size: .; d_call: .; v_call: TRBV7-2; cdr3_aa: CASSYRQGGSYEQYF; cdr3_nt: TGTGCCAGCAGCTATCGACAGGGAGGCTCCTACGAGCAGTACTTC
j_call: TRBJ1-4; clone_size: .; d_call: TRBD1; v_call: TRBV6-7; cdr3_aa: CASSTQTGGLGNEKLFF; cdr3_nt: TGTGCCAGCAGTACCCAGACAGGGGGCCTCGGTAATGAAAAACTGTTTTTT
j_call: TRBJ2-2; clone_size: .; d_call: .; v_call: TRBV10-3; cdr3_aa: CASKAWRAPDTGELFF; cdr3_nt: TGTGCCTCAAAGGCGTGGAGAGCCCCTGACACCGGGGAGCTGTTTTTT
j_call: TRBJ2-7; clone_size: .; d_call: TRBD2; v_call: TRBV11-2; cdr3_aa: CASSTSGGNYEQYF; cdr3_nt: TGTGCCAGCAGTACTAGCGGGGGGAACTACGAGCAGTACTTC
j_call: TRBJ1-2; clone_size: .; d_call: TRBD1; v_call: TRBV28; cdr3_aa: CASTYVRDRDGYTF; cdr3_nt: TGTGCCAGCACCTACGTCCGGGACAGGGATGGCTACACCTTC
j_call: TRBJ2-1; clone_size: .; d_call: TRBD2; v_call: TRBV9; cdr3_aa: CASSIGSGAYNEQFF; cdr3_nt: TGTGCCAGCAGCATCGGTAGCGGGGCATACAATGAGCAGTTCTTC
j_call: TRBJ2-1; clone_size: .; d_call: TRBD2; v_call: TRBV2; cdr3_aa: CAITEIAGKQFF; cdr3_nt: TGTGCCATCACGGAGATAGCGGGAAAGCAGTTCTTC
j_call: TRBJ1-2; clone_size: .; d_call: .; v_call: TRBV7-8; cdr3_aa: CASSLGGTPFSF; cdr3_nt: TGTGCCAGCAGCTTAGGCGGGACCCCCTTCTCCTTC
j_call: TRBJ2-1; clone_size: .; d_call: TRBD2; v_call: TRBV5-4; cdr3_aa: CASSRRTSGNEQFF; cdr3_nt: TGTGCCAGCAGCCGACGGACTAGCGGCAATGAGCAGTTCTTC
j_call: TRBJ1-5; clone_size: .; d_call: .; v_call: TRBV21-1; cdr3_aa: CASSRGPRGRQPQHF; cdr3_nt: TGTGCCAGCAGCAGGGGCCCAAGGGGCAGGCAGCCCCAGCATTTT